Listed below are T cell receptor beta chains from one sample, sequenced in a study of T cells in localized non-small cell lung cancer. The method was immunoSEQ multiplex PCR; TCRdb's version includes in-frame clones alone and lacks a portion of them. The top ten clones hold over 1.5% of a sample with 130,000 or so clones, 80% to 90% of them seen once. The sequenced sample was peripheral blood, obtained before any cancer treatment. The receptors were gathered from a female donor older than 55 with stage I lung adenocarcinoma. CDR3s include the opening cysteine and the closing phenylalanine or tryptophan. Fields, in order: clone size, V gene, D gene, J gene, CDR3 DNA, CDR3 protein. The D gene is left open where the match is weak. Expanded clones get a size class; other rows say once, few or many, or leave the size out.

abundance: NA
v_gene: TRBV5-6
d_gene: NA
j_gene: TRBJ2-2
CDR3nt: TGTGCCAGCAGCTTGACCCTAGCTGGCACCGGGGAGCTGTTTTTT
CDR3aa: CASSLTLAGTGELFF

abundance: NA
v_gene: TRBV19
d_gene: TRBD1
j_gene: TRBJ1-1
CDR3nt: TGTGCCAGTAGTTCACGGGACAGGGGAGCTTTCTTT
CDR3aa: CASSSRDRGAFF

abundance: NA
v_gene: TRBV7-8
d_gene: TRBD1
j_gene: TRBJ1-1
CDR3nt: TGTGCCAGCAGCTTCCCGACAGGGGTTACTGAAGCTTTCTTT
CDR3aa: CASSFPTGVTEAFF

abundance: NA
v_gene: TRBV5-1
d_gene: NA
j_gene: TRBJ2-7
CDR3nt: TGCGCCAGCAGCTTGCGGGAACCCCAGGGATTTACCTACGAGCAGTACTTC
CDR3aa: CASSLREPQGFTYEQYF

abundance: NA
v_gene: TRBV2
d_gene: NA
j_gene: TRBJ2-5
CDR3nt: TGTGCCAGCAAAGCTGAATATTCTCAAGAGACCCAGTACTTC
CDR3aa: CASKAEYSQETQYF

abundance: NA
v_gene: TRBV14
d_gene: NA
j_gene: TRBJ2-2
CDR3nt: TGTGCCAGCAGCCAAGTACTGGGAGCCGGGGAGCTGTTTTTT
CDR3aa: CASSQVLGAGELFF

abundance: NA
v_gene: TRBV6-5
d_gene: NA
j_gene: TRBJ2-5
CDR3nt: TGTGCCAGCAGACATCAAACAGGGACTTGGTACTTC
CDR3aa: CASRHQTGTWYF

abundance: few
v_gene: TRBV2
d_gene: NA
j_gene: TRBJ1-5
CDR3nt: TGTGCCAGCAGGAAGGACCTTAGCAATCAGCCCCAGCATTTT
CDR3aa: CASRKDLSNQPQHF

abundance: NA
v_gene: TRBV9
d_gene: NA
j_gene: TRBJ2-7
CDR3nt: TGTGCCAGCAGCCCCCTGGGGACCACCTACGAGCAGTACTTC
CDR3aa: CASSPLGTTYEQYF

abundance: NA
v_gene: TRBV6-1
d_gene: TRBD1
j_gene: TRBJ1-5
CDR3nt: TGTGCCAGCGATTTAGGAGGGGGCTTTTGGCAGCCCCAGCATTTT
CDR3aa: CASDLGGGFWQPQHF

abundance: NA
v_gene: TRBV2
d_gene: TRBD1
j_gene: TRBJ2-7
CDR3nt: TGTGCCAGCAGGTTGGACAGGACCTCCTACGAGCAGTACTTC
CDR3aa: CASRLDRTSYEQYF

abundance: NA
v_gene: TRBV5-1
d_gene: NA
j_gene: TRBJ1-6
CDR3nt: TGCGCCAGCAGCTTGGCGGGGTTGTCACCCCTCCACTTT
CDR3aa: CASSLAGLSPLHF

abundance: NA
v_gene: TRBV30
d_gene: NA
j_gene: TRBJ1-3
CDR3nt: TGTGCCTGGACCGCTGGAAACACCATATATTTT
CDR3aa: CAWTAGNTIYF

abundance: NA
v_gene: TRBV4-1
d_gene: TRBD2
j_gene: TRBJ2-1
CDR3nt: TGCGCCAGCAGCCAAACTAGCGGGAGGCTCTACAATGAGCAGTTCTTC
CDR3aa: CASSQTSGRLYNEQFF

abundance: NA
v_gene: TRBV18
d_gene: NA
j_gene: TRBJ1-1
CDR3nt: TGTGCCAGCTCACCACTGGGACCGAGTATGAACACTGAAGCTTTCTTT
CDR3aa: CASSPLGPSMNTEAFF

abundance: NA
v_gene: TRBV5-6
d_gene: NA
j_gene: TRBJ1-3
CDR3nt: TGTGCCAGCAGCTTGGGCAGGGAAGGAAACACCATATATTTT
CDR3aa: CASSLGREGNTIYF

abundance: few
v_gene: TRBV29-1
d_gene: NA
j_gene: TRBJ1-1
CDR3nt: TGCAGCGTCCAGTTCGGGAGAAACACTGAAGCTTTCTTT
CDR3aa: CSVQFGRNTEAFF

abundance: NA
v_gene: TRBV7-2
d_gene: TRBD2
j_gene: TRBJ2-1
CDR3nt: TGTGCCAGCAGCCGGCCCCTTCGCGGGAGGACCTACAATGAGCAGTTCTTC
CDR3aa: CASSRPLRGRTYNEQFF

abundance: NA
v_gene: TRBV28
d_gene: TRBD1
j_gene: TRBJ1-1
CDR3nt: TGTGCCAGCAGTTCACAGGGGAGCGCTGAAGCTTTCTTT
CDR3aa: CASSSQGSAEAFF

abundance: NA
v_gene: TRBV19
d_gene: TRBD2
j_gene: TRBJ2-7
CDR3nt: TGTGCCAGTAGTCCAGGACTAGTTTCCGAGCAGTACTTC
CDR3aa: CASSPGLVSEQYF

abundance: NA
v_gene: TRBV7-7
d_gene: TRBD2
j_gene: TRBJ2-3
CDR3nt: TGTGCTAGCAGCCGGACTAGCGGCGCCACAGATACGCAGTATTTT
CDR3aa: CASSRTSGATDTQYF

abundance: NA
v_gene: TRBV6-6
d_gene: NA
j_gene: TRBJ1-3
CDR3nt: TGTGCCAGCAGCCCCGGGACGTCCTTTCCTGGAAACACCATATATTTT
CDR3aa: CASSPGTSFPGNTIYF

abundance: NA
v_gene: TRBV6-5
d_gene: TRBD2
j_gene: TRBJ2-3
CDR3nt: TGTGCCAGCAGTTACTTTTACGGGGGGGAAGGAGATACGCAGTATTTT
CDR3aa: CASSYFYGGEGDTQYF

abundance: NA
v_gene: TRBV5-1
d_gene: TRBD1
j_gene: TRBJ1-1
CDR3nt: TGCGCCAGCAGCTTGGCCCACGGGACAGGGGCTCGGGCTTTCTTT
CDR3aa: CASSLAHGTGARAFF

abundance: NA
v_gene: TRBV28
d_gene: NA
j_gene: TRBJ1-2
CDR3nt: TGTGCCAGCAGTTTCATGGGGCTGGTTGGCTACACCTTC
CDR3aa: CASSFMGLVGYTF

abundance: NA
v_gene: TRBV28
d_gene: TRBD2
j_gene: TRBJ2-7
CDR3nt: TGTGCCAGCACACTTAGCGGGAGTTATTCCTACGAGCAGTACTTC
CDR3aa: CASTLSGSYSYEQYF

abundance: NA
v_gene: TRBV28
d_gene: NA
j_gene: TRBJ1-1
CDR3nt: TGTGCCAGCCAATTAGGGGGGGCAGTCGCGACCCTCGGGGCTTTCTTT
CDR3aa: CASQLGGAVATLGAFF

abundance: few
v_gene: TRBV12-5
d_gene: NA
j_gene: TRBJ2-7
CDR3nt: TGTGCTAGTAGTGCGGCGGGAAGGTCCAATCTGCAGTACTTC
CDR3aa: CASSAAGRSNLQYF

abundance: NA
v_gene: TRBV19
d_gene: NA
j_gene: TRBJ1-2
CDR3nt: TGTGCCAGTAGTTCAGATTACTATGGCTACACCTTC
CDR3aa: CASSSDYYGYTF

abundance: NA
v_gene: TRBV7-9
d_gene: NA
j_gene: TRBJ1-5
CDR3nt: TGTGCCAGCAGCTTCGGGATGGGAAATCAGCCCCAGCATTTT
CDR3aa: CASSFGMGNQPQHF

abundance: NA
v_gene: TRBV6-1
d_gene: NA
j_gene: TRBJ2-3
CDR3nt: TGTGCCAGCAGTGACGGACTAATCGCCAGCGATACGCAGTATTTT
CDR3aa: CASSDGLIASDTQYF

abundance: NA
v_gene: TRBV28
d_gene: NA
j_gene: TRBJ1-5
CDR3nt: TGTGCCAGCATAGTTGCAGGGGCCTCCAATCAGCCCCAGCATTTT
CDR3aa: CASIVAGASNQPQHF

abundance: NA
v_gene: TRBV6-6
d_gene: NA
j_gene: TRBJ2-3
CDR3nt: TGTGCCGGATCCCGCCGTCAGAACACAGATACGCAGTATTTT
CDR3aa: CAGSRRQNTDTQYF

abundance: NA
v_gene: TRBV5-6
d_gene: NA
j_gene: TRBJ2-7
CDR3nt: TGTGCCAGCAGTTTTTCTCCTGTGGGCGGAACCTACGAGCAGTACTTC
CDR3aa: CASSFSPVGGTYEQYF

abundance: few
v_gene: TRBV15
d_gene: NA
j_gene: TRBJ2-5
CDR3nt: TGTGCCACCAGCAGAGGGTTCGGGGGAGACGAGACCCAGTACTTC
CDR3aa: CATSRGFGGDETQYF

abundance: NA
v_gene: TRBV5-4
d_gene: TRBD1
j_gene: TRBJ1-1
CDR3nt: TGTGCCAGCAGCCCTTTAGGGACAGTGAACACTGAAGCTTTCTTT
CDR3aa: CASSPLGTVNTEAFF

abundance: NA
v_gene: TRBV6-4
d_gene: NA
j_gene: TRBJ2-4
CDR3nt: TGTGCCAGCAGTGTTCAAAAGGCCAAAAACATTCAGTACTTC
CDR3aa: CASSVQKAKNIQYF

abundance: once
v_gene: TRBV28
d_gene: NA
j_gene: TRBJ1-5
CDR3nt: TGTGCCAGCATCCGGGACGGCTACAATCAGCCCCAGCATTTT
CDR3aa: CASIRDGYNQPQHF

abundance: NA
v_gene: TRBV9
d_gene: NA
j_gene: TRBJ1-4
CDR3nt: TGTGCCAGCAGCTTGGGTCGACCTAATGAAAAACTGTTTTTT
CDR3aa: CASSLGRPNEKLFF

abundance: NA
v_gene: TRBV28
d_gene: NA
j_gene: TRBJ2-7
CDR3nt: TGTGCCAGCAGTTCTGGGGGGTACGAGCAGTACTTC
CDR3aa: CASSSGGYEQYF

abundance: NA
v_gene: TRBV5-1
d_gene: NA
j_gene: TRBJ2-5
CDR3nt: TGCGCCAGCAGCCTTACCGGAGGTACCCAAGAGACCCAGTACTTC
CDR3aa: CASSLTGGTQETQYF

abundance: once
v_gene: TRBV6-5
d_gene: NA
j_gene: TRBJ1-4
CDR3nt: TGTGCCAGCAGTTACGTTGATAATGAAAAACTGTTTTTT
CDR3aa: CASSYVDNEKLFF

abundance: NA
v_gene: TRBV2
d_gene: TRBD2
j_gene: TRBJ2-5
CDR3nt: TGTGCCAGCAGCGCCAACCTGGCGGGAGGAAGAGAGACCCAGTACTTC
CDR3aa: CASSANLAGGRETQYF

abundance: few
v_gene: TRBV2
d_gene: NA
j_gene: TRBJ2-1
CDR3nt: TGTGCCAGCAGTGAAGCAGGGGGTCGCTCCTACAATGAGCAGTTCTTC
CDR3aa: CASSEAGGRSYNEQFF

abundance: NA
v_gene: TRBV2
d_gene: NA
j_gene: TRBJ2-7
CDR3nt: TGTGCCAGCAGTGGGACACCCTACGAGCAGTACTTC
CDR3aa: CASSGTPYEQYF

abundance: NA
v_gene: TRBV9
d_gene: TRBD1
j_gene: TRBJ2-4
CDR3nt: TGTGCCAGCAGCGTAGCAGGGGGTTTAACCAAAAACATTCAGTACTTC
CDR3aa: CASSVAGGLTKNIQYF